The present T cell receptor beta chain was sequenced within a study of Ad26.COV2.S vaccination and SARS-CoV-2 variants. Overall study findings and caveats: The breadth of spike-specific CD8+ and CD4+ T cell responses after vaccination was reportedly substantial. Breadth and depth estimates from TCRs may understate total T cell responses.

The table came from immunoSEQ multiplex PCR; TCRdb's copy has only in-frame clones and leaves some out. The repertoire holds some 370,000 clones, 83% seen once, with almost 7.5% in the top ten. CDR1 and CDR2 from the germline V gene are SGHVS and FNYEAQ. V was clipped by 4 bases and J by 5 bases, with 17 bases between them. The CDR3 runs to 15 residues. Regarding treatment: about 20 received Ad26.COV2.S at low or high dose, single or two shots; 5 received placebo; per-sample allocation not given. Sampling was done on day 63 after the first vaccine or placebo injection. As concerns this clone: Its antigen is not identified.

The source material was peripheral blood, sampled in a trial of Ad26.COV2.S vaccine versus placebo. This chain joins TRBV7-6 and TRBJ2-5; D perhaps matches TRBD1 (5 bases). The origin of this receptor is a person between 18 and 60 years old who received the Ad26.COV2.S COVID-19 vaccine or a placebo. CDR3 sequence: CASSSQATTGETQYF. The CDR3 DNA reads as TGTGCCAGCAGCTCACAGGCTACCACCGGGGAGACCCAGTACTTC.